The next 29 T cell receptor beta chains were all read from a single sample in a study of response to subunit inactivated influenza vaccine. TCRdb recomputed calls from the RT-PCR reads with MiXCR, one row per CDR3 protein. The repertoire consists of some 180,000 distinct CDR3 sequences, with around 9.2% occurring once and the leading ten covering 11%. The input for sequencing was non-naive T cells sorted from PBMCs, taken on the day of vaccination. The receptors were sampled from a man aged 45-60 years who received an inactivated influenza vaccine.

A few counts support this clonotype. The chain carries TRBV12-3 or TRBV12-4 and TRBJ2-1, with a weak D call TRBD2 (6 bases). Trimming stripped 2 bases from V and 5 bases from J, with 10 bases between. This CDR3 region has 14 residues. DNA of the CDR3: TGTGCCAGCAGTTTACGGGGGAGCGACAATGAGCAGTTCTTC. Translation: CASSLRGSDNEQFF.

In its sample, this clonotype was seen a few times. The chain carries TRBV10-3 and TRBJ2-6; TRBD1 or TRBD2 may be the D gene (5 bases each). The CDR3 consists of 20 residues. The germline V gene encodes CDR1 ENHRY and CDR2 SYGVKD. V gave up 2 bases and J gave up 1 base, with 21 bases separating them. CDR3 bases: TGTGCCATCAGTGAGCACACTAGGGGTGCCGGGCCTTCTGGGGCCAACGTCCTGACTTTC. It translates to CAISEHTRGAGPSGANVLTF.

The sample holds a few counts of this clonotype. The chain couples TRBV4-2 to TRBJ1-4; the match to TRBD1 covers 10 bases. J gave up 10 bases and V 6 bases, and 11 bases lay outside the gene matches. CDR1 LGHNA and CDR2 YNFKEQ come from the germline V gene. The CDR3 totals 15 residues. For the CDR3, the DNA is TGTGCCAGCAGGGTCACCGGGACAGGGGATTTAAAACTGTTTTTT. This encodes CASRVTGTGDLKLFF.

At least ten counts were recorded for this clonotype. The chain carries TRBV30 and TRBJ1-1, with D tentatively TRBD1 (5 bases). CDR1 GTSNPN and CDR2 SVGIG come from the germline V gene (reference sequence). This CDR3 spans 14 amino acids. The ends were cut back, 4 bases at V and 2 bases at J, with 14 bases in the middle. CDR3 amino acids: CAWTPGTANTEAFF. The CDR3, as DNA: TGTGCCTGGACCCCCGGGACGGCAAACACTGAAGCTTTCTTT.

V and J are TRBV6-5 and TRBJ1-1, with TRBD1 identical over 9 bases. The V segment lost 6 bases and the J segment 1 base; nucleotides outside the gene matches: 6. The V gene's germline CDR1 is MNHEY and CDR2 SVGAGI. The CDR3 is 15 residues long. CDR3 sequence (DNA): TGTGCCAGCAGCTATTTGGGACAGGGGAACACTGAAGCTTTCTTT. This translates into CASSYLGQGNTEAFF.

This clonotype was observed many times. J is TRBJ1-1 and V is TRBV29-1; D possibly corresponds to TRBD1 (5 bases). Germline V gene sequence: CDR1 SQVTM, CDR2 ANQGSEA. V was cut by 2 bases and J by 5 bases, with 30 bases left in between. The CDR3 has 19 amino acids. The CDR3 reads CSVEMGTPRRGPPGTEAFF. CDR3 sequence (DNA): TGCAGCGTTGAAATGGGAACTCCCCGACGGGGACCGCCTGGGACTGAAGCTTTCTTT.

The chain combines TRBV6-1 with TRBJ2-7, with TRBD2 matching 8 bases. The CDR3 is 16 residues long. Germline-derived CDR1 and CDR2 are MNHNS and SASEGT. J lost 2 bases, V lost 5 bases, and 11 bases had no gene match. The CDR3 loop is CASSPTGAGGTYEQYF. The CDR3 coding sequence is TGTGCCAGCAGTCCCACGGGGGCGGGGGGAACCTACGAGCAGTACTTC.

In regard to this clonotype: The junction shows a germline mismatch at one end, possibly a read error. The chain is built from TRBV5-1 and TRBJ2-1; D is possibly TRBD1 (6 bases). The CDR3 runs to 14 residues. Looked up from germline, CDR1 is SGHRS and CDR2 is YFSETQ. CDR3 DNA sequence: TGCGCCAGCCGCTTGGGATCAGGGGTCAGTGAGCAGTTCTTC. Residues: CASRLGSGVSEQFF.

The chain recombines TRBV7-2 with TRBJ1-3; D ambiguous. The CDR3 covers 13 residues. Germline CDR1 SGHTA, CDR2 FQGNSA. The germline V and J ends were trimmed by 6 bases and 0 bases, with 6 bases remaining between them. Here the CDR3 reads CASRVGSGNTIYF. As DNA, the CDR3 is TGTGCCAGCAGAGTGGGCTCTGGAAACACCATATATTTT.

This clonotype was counted only a few times. The chain combines TRBV11-2 with TRBJ2-1, with 8 positions matching TRBD1. CDR3 length: 15 amino acids. CDR1 is SGHAT and CDR2 is FQNNGV in the germline V gene. J gave up 4 bases and V 4 bases, and 6 bases lay outside the gene matches. CDR3 sequence (DNA): TGTGCCAGCAGCTATGCAGGGGGCACATACAATGAGCAGTTCTTC. Translated, it gives CASSYAGGTYNEQFF. The whole variable domain, filled in from reference TRBV11-2 and TRBJ2-1, reads EAGVAQSPRYKIIEKRQSVAFWCNPISGHATLYWYQQILGQGPKLLIQFQNNGVVDDSQLPKDRFSAERLKGVDSTLKIQPAKLEDSAVYLCASSYAGGTYNEQFFGPGTRLTVL.

The chain has TRBV12-3 or TRBV12-4 and TRBJ2-5, with a weak D call TRBD1 (5 bases). This CDR3 spans 14 amino acids. With 1 base removed from V and 5 bases from J, the gap between germline ends came to 11 bases. CDR3 amino acids: CASSLGQGWETQYF. Here the CDR3 DNA reads TGTGCCAGCAGTTTAGGGCAGGGATGGGAGACCCAGTACTTC.

This clonotype was detected a few times. The chain links TRBV10-3 to TRBJ2-7; D may be TRBD1 (5 bases). The CDR3 totals 14 residues. The V end lost 4 bases, the J end lost 1 base, and 11 bases lay between the germline ends. Germline loops: CDR1 ENHRY, CDR2 SYGVKD. The CDR3 sequence is CAISVRGGSYEQYF. CDR3 bases: TGTGCCATCAGTGTAAGGGGCGGATCCTACGAGCAGTACTTC.

The genes are TRBV5-5 and TRBJ1-5, with D hard to call. The CDR3 runs to 15 residues. V dropped 0 bases and J dropped 4 bases, with 11 bases sitting between them. Per germline, CDR1 SGHKS and CDR2 YYEKEE (reference sequence). CDR3 protein: CASSLAQDSNQPQHF. The CDR3 nucleotides are TGTGCCAGCAGCTTGGCCCAGGACTCAAATCAGCCCCAGCATTTT. Full variable domain (missing parts from reference TRBV5-5 and TRBJ1-5): DAGVTQSPTHLIKTRGQQVTLRCSPISGHKSVSWYQQVLGQGPQFIFQYYEKEERGRGNFPDRFSARQFPNYSSELNVNALLLGDSALYLCASSLAQDSNQPQHFGDGTRLSIL.

In this sample, this clonotype turned up once. The chain uses TRBV27 and TRBJ1-2; D might be TRBD1 (6 bases). CDR1 and CDR2 (germline): MNHEY, SMNVEV (reference sequence). The CDR3 is made up of 13 amino acids. Trimming cost V 3 bases and J 3 bases, with 8 bases left between them. CDR3 amino acids: CASSFGQHYGYTF. For the CDR3, the DNA is TGTGCCAGCAGTTTTGGACAGCACTATGGCTACACCTTC.

This sequence joins TRBV6-5 and TRBJ2-1; weak D call: TRBD1 (5 bases). Trimming left V 0 bases short and J 4 bases short, with 13 bases between. Looked up from germline, CDR1 is MNHEY and CDR2 is SVGAGI. CDR3 length: 16 residues. CDR3 in amino acids: CASSYSGPRQYNEQFF. The CDR3 DNA sequence: TGTGCCAGCAGTTACTCAGGCCCCCGACAGTACAATGAGCAGTTCTTC.

V usage is TRBV7-9 and J usage is TRBJ1-1; D gene unclear. CDR3 size: 15 residues. Trimming removed 3 bases at V and 1 base at J, with 12 bases between. Germline lookup yields CDR1 SEHNR and CDR2 FQNEAQ (reference sequence). In DNA form, the CDR3 reads TGTGCCAGCAGCTTGACAAGGGATGAGAACACTGAAGCTTTCTTT. This encodes CASSLTRDENTEAFF.

This clonotype showed up just a few times. The chain has TRBV6-1 and TRBJ2-1; D gene unclear. CDR3 length equals 15 residues. V was trimmed by 8 bases and J by 3 bases, leaving 17 bases between them. The V gene's germline CDR1 is MNHNS and CDR2 SASEGT. The CDR3 DNA sequence: TGTGCCAGCCGCCTTGTAGTAGGTGGCTACAATGAGCAGTTCTTC. This encodes CASRLVVGGYNEQFF.

This clonotype has ten or more counts. V and J are TRBV5-8 and TRBJ2-6, with TRBD1 matching 7 bases. This CDR3 is built from 16 residues. V lost 4 bases to trimming and J lost 0 bases; unmatched junction nucleotides: 4. Germline-derived CDR1 and CDR2 are SGHTS and YDEGEE. DNA for the CDR3: TGTGCCAGCAGCATTGCAGGGGGCTCTGGGGCCAACGTCCTGACTTTC. This sequence encodes CASSIAGGSGANVLTF.

V usage is TRBV5-8 and J usage is TRBJ2-3; 7 bases map to TRBD1. The germline V gene encodes CDR1 SGHTS and CDR2 YDEGEE. This CDR3 is built from 15 residues. Germline trimming cut 4 bases from V and 5 bases from J; bases unmatched to any gene: 10. The CDR3 sequence is CASSAGTAGGDTQYF. CDR3 DNA sequence: TGTGCCAGCAGCGCTGGGACAGCCGGAGGAGATACGCAGTATTTT.

This clonotype was counted a single time. The chain has TRBV27 and TRBJ1-2, with 7 bases lining up with TRBD1. V lost 6 bases to trimming and J lost 3 bases; unmatched junction nucleotides: 4. The length of the CDR3 is 13 residues. From germline, CDR1 is MNHEY and CDR2 SMNVEV (reference sequence). CDR3 region: CASRRGQDYGYTF. The DNA for the CDR3 is TGTGCCAGCAGAAGAGGACAGGACTATGGCTACACCTTC.

The V and J genes are TRBV5-1 and TRBJ2-3, with TRBD2 matching over 12 bases. The CDR3 runs to 16 residues. Losses at the gene ends were 2 bases for V and 2 bases for J; bases not matched to a gene: 3. Germline CDR1 SGHRS, CDR2 YFSETQ. CDR3 nucleotide sequence: TGCGCCAGCAGCTTACGGACTAGCGGGAACACAGATACGCAGTATTTT. Translating it yields CASSLRTSGNTDTQYF.

This chain connects TRBV28 to TRBJ2-3; the D gene is possibly TRBD2 (6 bases). Trimming removed 5 bases from V and 3 bases from J, with 15 bases in between. This CDR3 has 15 amino acids. The V gene's germline CDR1 is MDHEN and CDR2 SYDVKM. CDR3: CASSTGTLLTDTQYF. In nucleotides, the CDR3 is TGTGCCAGCAGTACCGGGACTTTATTAACAGATACGCAGTATTTT.

The table lists this clonotype with many counts. The chain couples TRBV5-1 to TRBJ1-1, with TRBD1 matching over 7 bases. Trimming removed 0 bases from V and 4 bases from J; junction bases left unmatched: 9. Germline V gives CDR1 SGHRS, CDR2 YFSETQ. This CDR3 is built from 16 residues. CDR3 nucleotides: TGCGCCAGCAGCTTGGAAAAGGGGGCGCGCGCCACTGAAGCTTTCTTT. Protein sequence: CASSLEKGARATEAFF.

This clonotype came up many times. This CDR3 reads CASSVVGQSGETQYF. The DNA of the CDR3 is TGTGCCAGCAGCGTAGTGGGGCAGTCCGGAGAGACCCAGTACTTC. This chain joins TRBV9 and TRBJ2-5, with D possibly matching TRBD1 (5 bases). Trimming removed 0 bases at V and 4 bases at J, with 13 bases between. CDR3 length equals 15 residues. The germline CDR1 and CDR2 sequences are SGDLS and YYNGEE.

The chain carries TRBV20-1 and TRBJ2-7, with 11 bases lining up with TRBD1. Germline V lookup: CDR1 DFQATT, CDR2 SNEGSKA (reference sequence). There are 14 residues in the CDR3. After removal of 7 bases from V and 2 bases from J, the junction contained 7 bases not matched to a gene. The CDR3 loop is CSVTPGQGAYEQYF. The CDR3 DNA is TGCAGTGTCACACCGGGACAGGGGGCCTACGAGCAGTACTTC.

This clonotype has at least ten counts. The rearrangement joins TRBV4-1 to TRBJ1-2; D remains unclear. V was pared by 4 bases and J by 7 bases, with 16 bases between. Germline V CDR1 and CDR2: MGHRA, YSYEKL. There are 14 residues in the CDR3. CDR3 residues: CASSRSGEIGGYTF. CDR3 coding DNA: TGCGCCAGCAGCCGAAGCGGTGAAATCGGTGGCTACACCTTC.

This clonotype was detected many times. The chain is built from TRBV10-3 and TRBJ2-5; TRBD2 matches 7 bases. The CDR3 extends over 12 amino acids. V lost 8 bases to trimming and J lost 5 bases; unmatched junction nucleotides: 5. Germline V gene lookup returns CDR1 ENHRY and CDR2 SYGVKD. This CDR3 reads CAIAGDLETQYF. As DNA, the CDR3 is TGTGCCATCGCGGGGGACTTGGAGACCCAGTACTTC.

The CDR3 nucleotides read TGTGCCAGCAGTTTGGTCGGGGGGAGAGGTGTCTACGAGCAGTACTTC. It codes for CASSLVGGRGVYEQYF. The chain uses TRBV28 and TRBJ2-7; the match to TRBD2 covers 7 bases. Germline V gene lookup returns CDR1 MDHEN and CDR2 SYDVKM. The V segment lost 3 bases and the J segment 3 bases; nucleotides outside the gene matches: 11. The CDR3 has 16 residues.

This clonotype came up a few times. The V and J genes are TRBV29-1 and TRBJ1-2; weak D call: TRBD1 (6 bases). Germline values: CDR1 SQVTM, CDR2 ANQGSEA. V dropped 7 bases and J dropped 2 bases, with 11 bases sitting between them. CDR3 size: 12 residues. In DNA form, the CDR3 reads TGCAGCGGGGACATCCCAAACTATGGCTACACCTTC. This translates into CSGDIPNYGYTF.